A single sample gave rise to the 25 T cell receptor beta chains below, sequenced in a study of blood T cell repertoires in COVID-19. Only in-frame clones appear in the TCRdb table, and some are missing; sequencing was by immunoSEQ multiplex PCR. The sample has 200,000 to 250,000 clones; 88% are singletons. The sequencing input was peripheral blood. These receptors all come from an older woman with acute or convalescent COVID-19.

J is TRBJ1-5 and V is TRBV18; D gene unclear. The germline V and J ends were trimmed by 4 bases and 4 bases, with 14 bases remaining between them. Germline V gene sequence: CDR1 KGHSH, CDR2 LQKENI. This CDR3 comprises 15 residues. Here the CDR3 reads CASSRGVGGNQPQHF. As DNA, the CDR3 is TGTGCCAGCTCACGGGGTGTAGGAGGGAATCAGCCCCAGCATTTT.

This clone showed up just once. This CDR3 is CATSRGRQGGYGYTF. DNA for the CDR3: TGTGCCACCAGCAGGGGACGACAGGGAGGATATGGCTACACCTTC. The chain employs TRBV15 and TRBJ1-2; 7 bases map to TRBD1. Germline V gives CDR1 LNHNV, CDR2 YYDKDF (reference sequence). This CDR3 spans 15 amino acids. The V gene end was trimmed by 3 bases and the J gene end by 5 bases; junction bases not matched to a gene: 9.

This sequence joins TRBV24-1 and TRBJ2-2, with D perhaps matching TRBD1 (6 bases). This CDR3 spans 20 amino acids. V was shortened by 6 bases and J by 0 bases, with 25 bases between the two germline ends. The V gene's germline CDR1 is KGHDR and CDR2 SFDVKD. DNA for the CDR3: TGTGCCACCAGTCCCAATCGGGCCGAATTACAGGGCGCGAACACCGGGGAGCTGTTTTTT. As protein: CATSPNRAELQGANTGELFF.

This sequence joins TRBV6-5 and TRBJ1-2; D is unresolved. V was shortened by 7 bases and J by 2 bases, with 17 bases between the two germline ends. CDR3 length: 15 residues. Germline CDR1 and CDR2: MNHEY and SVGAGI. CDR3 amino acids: CASTLDPQRNYGYTF. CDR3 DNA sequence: TGTGCCAGCACCCTAGACCCTCAAAGGAACTATGGCTACACCTTC.

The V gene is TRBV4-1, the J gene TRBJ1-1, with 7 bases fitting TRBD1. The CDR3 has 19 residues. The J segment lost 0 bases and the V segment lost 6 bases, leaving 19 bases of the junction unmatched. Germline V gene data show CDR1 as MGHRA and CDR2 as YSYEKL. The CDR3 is CASSQTGGRGKGMNTEAFF. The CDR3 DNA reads TGCGCCAGCAGTCAAACAGGAGGCAGGGGGAAAGGAATGAACACTGAAGCTTTCTTT.

The CDR3 sequence is CASSLSDRVNTEAFF. CDR3 DNA sequence: TGTGCCAGCAGCTTAAGCGACAGGGTAAACACTGAAGCTTTCTTT. The chain joins TRBV7-9 to TRBJ1-1; 7 positions agree with TRBD1. Germline loops: CDR1 SEHNR, CDR2 FQNEAQ (reference sequence). Losses at the gene ends were 2 bases for V and 2 bases for J; bases not matched to a gene: 5. The CDR3 spans 15 residues.

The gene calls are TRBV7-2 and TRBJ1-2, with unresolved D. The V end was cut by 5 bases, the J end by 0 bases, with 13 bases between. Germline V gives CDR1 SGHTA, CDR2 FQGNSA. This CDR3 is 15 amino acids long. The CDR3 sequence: CASSRRPEANYGYTF. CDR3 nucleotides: TGTGCCAGCAGCAGGCGGCCGGAGGCTAACTATGGCTACACCTTC. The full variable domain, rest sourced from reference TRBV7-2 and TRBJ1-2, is GAGVSQSPSNKVTEKGKDVELRCDPISGHTALYWYRQSLGQGLEFLIYFQGNSAPDKSGLPSDRFSAERTGGSVSTLTIQRTQQEDSAVYLCASSRRPEANYGYTFGSGTRLTVV.

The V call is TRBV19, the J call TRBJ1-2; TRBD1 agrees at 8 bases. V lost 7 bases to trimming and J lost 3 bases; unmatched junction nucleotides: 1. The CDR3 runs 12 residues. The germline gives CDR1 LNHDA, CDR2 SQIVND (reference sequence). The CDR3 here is CASNRGDYGYTF. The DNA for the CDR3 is TGTGCCAGTAACAGGGGGGACTATGGCTACACCTTC.

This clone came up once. This chain's CDR3 is CASSLEYRGSYNEQFF. Here the CDR3 DNA reads TGTGCCAGCAGCTTAGAATATAGGGGCTCCTACAATGAGCAGTTCTTC. The chain links TRBV7-9 to TRBJ2-1; tentative D call: TRBD1 (5 bases). CDR3 size: 16 residues. V lost 1 base and J 0 bases, leaving 10 bases between the germline ends. Germline values: CDR1 SEHNR, CDR2 FQNEAQ (reference sequence).

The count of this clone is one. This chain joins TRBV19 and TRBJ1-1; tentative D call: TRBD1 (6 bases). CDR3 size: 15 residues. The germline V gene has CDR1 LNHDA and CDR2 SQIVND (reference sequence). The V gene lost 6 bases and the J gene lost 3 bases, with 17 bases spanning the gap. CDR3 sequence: CASSSWGLGDTEAFF. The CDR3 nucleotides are TGTGCCAGTAGCTCGTGGGGGCTGGGAGACACTGAAGCTTTCTTT.

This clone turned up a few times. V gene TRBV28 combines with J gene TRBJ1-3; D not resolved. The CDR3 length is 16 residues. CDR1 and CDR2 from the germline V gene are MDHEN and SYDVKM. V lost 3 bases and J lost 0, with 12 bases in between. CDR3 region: CASSFHGESSGNTIYF. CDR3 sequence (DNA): TGTGCCAGCAGTTTTCACGGGGAAAGCTCTGGAAACACCATATATTTT. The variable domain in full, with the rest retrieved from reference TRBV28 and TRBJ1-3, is DVKVTQSSRYLVKRTGEKVFLECVQDMDHENMFWYRQDPGLGLRLIYFSYDVKMKEKGDIPEGYSVSREKKERFSLILESASTNQTSMYLCASSFHGESSGNTIYFGEGSWLTVV.

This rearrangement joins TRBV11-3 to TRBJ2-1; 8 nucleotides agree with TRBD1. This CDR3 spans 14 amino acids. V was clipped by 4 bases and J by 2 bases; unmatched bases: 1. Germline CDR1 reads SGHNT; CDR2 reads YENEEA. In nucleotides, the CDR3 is TGTGCCAGCAGCTCAGGGGGCGCCTACAATGAGCAGTTCTTC. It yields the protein CASSSGGAYNEQFF.

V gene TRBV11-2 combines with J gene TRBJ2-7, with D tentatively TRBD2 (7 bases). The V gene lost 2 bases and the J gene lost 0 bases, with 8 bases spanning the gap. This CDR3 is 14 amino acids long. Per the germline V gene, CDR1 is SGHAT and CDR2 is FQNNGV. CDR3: CASSLRGGSYEQYF. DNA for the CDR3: TGTGCCAGCAGCTTAAGGGGGGGCTCCTACGAGCAGTACTTC.

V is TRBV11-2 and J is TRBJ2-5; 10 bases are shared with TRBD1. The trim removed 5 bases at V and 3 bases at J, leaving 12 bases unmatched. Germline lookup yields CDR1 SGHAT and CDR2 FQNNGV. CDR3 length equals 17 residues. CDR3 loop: CASSIRFTGTGEETQYF. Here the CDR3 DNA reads TGTGCCAGCAGCATTAGATTCACCGGGACAGGGGAAGAGACCCAGTACTTC.

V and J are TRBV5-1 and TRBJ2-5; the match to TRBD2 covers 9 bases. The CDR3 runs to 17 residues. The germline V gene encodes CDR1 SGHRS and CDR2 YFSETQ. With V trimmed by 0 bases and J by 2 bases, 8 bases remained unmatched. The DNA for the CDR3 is TGCGCCAGCAGCTTGGTAGGGCTAGCGGGGCCACAAGAGACCCAGTACTTC. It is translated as CASSLVGLAGPQETQYF.

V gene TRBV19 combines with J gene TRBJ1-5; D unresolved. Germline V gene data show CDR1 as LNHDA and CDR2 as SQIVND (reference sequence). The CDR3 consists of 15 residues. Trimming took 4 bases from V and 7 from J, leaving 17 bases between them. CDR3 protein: CASSTLGGRGQPQHF. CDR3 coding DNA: TGTGCCAGTAGTACCCTGGGCGGGAGAGGACAGCCCCAGCATTTT.

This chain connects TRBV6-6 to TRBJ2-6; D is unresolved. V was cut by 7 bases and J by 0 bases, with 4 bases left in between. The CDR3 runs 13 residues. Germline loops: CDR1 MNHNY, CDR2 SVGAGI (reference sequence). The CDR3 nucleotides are TGTGCCAGCACCCGCTCTGGGGCCAACGTCCTGACTTTC. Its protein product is CASTRSGANVLTF.

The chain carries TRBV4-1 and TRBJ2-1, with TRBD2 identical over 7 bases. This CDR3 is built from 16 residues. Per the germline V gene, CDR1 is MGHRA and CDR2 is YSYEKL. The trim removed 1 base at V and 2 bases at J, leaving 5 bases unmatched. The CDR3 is CASSQGELAPYNEQFF. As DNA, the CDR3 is TGCGCCAGCAGCCAAGGAGAACTAGCGCCCTACAATGAGCAGTTCTTC.

CDR3 DNA sequence: TGTGCCAGCAGTTACACCTATGGCACTGAAGCTTTCTTT. Amino acid sequence: CASSYTYGTEAFF. J is TRBJ1-1 and V is TRBV6-2 or TRBV6-3; D not certain. The CDR3 extends over 13 amino acids. Germline V gene data show CDR1 as MNHEY and CDR2 as SVGEGT. Between the trimmed V and J ends, which lost 2 bases and 4 bases, there was a span of 8 bases.

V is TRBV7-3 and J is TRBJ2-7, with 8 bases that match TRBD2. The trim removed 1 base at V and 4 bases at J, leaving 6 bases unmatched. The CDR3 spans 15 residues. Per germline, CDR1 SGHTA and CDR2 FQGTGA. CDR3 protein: CASSLKRGGPYEQYF. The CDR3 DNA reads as TGTGCCAGCAGCTTAAAACGGGGGGGCCCATACGAGCAGTACTTC.

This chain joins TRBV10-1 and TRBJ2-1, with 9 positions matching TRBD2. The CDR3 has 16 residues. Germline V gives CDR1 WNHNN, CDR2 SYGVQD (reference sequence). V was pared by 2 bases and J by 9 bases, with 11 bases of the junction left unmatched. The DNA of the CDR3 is TGCGCCAGCAGTGAGGTTTCTAGCGGGGCTAAGGGTGAGCAGTTCTTC. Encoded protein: CASSEVSSGAKGEQFF.

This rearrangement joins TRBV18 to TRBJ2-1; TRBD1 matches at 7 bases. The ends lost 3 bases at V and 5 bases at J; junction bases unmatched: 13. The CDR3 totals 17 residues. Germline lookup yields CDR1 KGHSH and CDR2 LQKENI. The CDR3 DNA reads TGTGCCAGCTCACCCTTCCCCCCAGGGGGTGGAAACAATGAGCAGTTCTTC. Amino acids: CASSPFPPGGGNNEQFF. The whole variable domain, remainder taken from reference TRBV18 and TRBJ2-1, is NAGVMQNPRHLVRRRGQEARLRCSPMKGHSHVYWYRQLPEEGLKFMVYLQKENIIDESGMPKERFSAEFPKEGPSILRIQQVVRGDSAAYFCASSPFPPGGGNNEQFFGPGTRLTVL.

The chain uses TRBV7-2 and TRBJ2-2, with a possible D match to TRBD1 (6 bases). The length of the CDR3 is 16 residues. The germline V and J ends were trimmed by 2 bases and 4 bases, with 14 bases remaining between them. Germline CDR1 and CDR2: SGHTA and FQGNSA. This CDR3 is CASSLRPGAVTGELFF. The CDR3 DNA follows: TGTGCCAGCAGCTTACGTCCAGGGGCGGTCACCGGGGAGCTGTTTTTT.

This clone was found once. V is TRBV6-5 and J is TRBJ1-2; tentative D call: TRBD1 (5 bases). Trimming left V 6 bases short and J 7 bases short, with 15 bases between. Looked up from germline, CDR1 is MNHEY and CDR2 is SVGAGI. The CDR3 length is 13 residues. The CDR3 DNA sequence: TGTGCCAGCAGCCACGGGACTCTTGTTGGCTACACCTTC. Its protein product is CASSHGTLVGYTF.

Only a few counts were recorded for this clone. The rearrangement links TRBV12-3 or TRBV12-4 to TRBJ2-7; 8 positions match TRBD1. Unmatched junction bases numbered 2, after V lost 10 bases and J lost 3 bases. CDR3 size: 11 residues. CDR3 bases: TGTGCCACCGGACAGGGCTACGAGCAGTACTTC. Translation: CATGQGYEQYF.